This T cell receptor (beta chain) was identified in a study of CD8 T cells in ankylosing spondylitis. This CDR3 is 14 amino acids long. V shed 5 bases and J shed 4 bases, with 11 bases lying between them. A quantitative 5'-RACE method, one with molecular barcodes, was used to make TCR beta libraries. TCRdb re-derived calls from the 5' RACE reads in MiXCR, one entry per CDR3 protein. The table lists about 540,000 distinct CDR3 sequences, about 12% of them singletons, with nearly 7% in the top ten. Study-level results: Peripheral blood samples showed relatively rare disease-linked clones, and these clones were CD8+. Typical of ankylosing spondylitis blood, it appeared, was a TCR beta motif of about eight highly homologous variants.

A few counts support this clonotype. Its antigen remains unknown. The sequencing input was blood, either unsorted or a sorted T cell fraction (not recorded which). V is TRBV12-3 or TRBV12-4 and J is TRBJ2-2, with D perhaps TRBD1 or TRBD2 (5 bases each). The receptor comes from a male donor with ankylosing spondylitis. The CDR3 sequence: CASSGDRSTGELFF. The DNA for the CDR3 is TGTGCCAGCAGTGGGGACCGCTCCACCGGGGAGCTGTTTTTT.